Listed below are T cell receptor beta chains from one sample, sequenced in a study of molecular identifiers for immune sequencing clone quantification. One entry per CDR3 protein results from TCRdb running MiXCR on the PCR reads. The sample holds roughly 630,000 distinct CDR3 sequences, 25% seen once. The sequencing input was naive CD8+ T cells from blood, with Jurkat cell RNA spiked in. The origin of the receptors is a human donor in good health. Some libraries in this study had Jurkat cell RNA spiked in. Each CDR3 is given with its conserved first and last residue.

TRBV4-3 | CASSQFPDRSYGYTF
TRBV5-1 | CASSSSGRGVISYNEQFF
TRBV27 | CASSQGGWQFF
TRBV7-9 | CASSSAGTHNTDTQYF
TRBV12-3/TRBV12-4 | CASGTALTGTQYF
TRBV4-3 | CARSQDFMGYEQYF
TRBV28 | CASSFGLFRSSYNEQFF
TRBV13 | CASSFSGSWEQYF
TRBV12-3/TRBV12-4 | CASRKNRDRSYEQYF
TRBV9 | CASSSVGSIAVSSYNEQFF
TRBV9 | CASSVEGQQETQYF
TRBV3-1 | CASSQDLQGRETQYF
TRBV7-3 | CASSSWTSEDTQYF
TRBV27 | CASSLSLNQPQHF
TRBV14 | CASSPNPRAPVYGYTF
TRBV28 | CASRERGNTEAFF
TRBV27 | CASSLTSTGGPVQYF
TRBV29-1 | CSVTDRGPYNEQFF
TRBV20-1 | CSVRRTSEETQYF
TRBV20-1 | CSARGGGTEAFF
TRBV30 | CAWSAVLGTDGYTF
TRBV27 | CASSFGVGEKLFF
TRBV5-6 | CASSLNGRTDTQYF
TRBV3-1 | CASSQEGWNTDTQYF
TRBV27 | CASSLSGDGGAFF
TRBV5-4 | CASSLEGTGGPSAYGYTF
TRBV7-2 | CASSMGEDEQYF
TRBV6-5 | CASSYSGTAYEQYF
TRBV6-2/TRBV6-3 | CASSHFRDTQYF
TRBV28 | CASSSRGQGSSPLHF
TRBV6-5 | CASSYSGDSGLEAFF
TRBV7-9 | CASSRTSGRETQYF
TRBV7-9 | CASSLGPLFATNEKLFF
TRBV7-2 | CASSSIPSIVNTEAFF
TRBV27 | CASSLLAGGLSYEQYF
TRBV20-1 | CSARGLAENTDTQYF